The text below deals with one TCR beta chain. The antigen is not known. The data were taken from a study of shared clonotypes between healthy human individuals. Study results and limitations: In having few donors, the study represented limited genetic and exposure-history diversity.

Only in-frame clones appear in the TCRdb table, and some are missing; sequencing was by immunoSEQ multiplex PCR. Here the sample spans some 1.5 million clones, approximately 98% being singletons. This CDR3 region has 11 residues. V was clipped by 4 bases and J by 8 bases; unmatched bases: 3. Germline V gene lookup returns CDR1 GTSNPN and CDR2 SVGIG (reference sequence). J is TRBJ2-3 and V is TRBV30, with 7 bases that match TRBD2. The receptor was derived from a man between 25 and 39 years old in good health. Sequenced input: naive CD4+ T cells sorted from blood. The subset: CD45RA+ positively selected. The CDR3 sequence is CAWTLATTQYF. As DNA, the CDR3 is TGTGCCTGGACACTAGCGACTACGCAGTATTTT.